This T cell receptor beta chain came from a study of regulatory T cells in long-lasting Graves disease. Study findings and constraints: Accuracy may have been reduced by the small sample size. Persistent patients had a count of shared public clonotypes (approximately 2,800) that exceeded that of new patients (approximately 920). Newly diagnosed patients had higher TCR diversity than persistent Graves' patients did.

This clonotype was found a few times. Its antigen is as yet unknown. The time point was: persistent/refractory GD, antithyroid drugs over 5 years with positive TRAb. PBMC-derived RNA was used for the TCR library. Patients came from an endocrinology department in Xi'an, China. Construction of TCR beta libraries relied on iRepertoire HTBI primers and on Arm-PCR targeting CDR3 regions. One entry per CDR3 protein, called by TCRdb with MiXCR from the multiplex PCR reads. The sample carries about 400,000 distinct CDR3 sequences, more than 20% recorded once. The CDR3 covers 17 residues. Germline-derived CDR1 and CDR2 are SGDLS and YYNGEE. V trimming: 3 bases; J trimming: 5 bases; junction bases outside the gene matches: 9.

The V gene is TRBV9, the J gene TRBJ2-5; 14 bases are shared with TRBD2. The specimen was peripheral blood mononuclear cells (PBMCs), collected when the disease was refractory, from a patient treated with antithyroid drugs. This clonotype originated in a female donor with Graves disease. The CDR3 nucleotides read TGTGCCAGCAGCGGCGGGACTAGCGGGAGCGGGAAGGAGACCCAGTACTTC. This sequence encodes CASSGGTSGSGKETQYF.